The 2 T cell receptor beta chains below come from one sample, sequenced in a study of blood T cell repertoires in COVID-19. Sequencing was performed with immunoSEQ multiplex PCR; in TCRdb, only in-frame clones are kept and a portion is missing. The table records around 290,000 clones, about 88% of them present only once. The sequenced sample was peripheral blood. Receptors were obtained from a woman between 65 and 79 years old with COVID-19, enrolled during active disease.

The J gene is TRBJ2-7, the V gene TRBV12-3 or TRBV12-4; unclear D gene. The CDR3 totals 13 residues. Trimming removed 6 bases at V and 0 bases at J, with 9 bases between. The CDR3 DNA sequence: TGTGCCAGCAGGACCGCGGACTCCTACGAGCAGTACTTC. Translating gives CASRTADSYEQYF.

This sequence joins TRBV19 and TRBJ2-3; 7 nucleotides line up with TRBD1. With V trimmed by 5 bases and J by 9 bases, 5 bases remained unmatched. CDR3 size: 12 residues. CDR1 and CDR2 (germline): LNHDA, SQIVND (reference sequence). The CDR3 coding sequence is TGTGCCAGTAGTCTTGAGGGGGCCACGCAGTATTTT. Translated: CASSLEGATQYF.